This T cell receptor (beta chain) was obtained from a study of cytomegalovirus exposure and HLA in healthy donors. Study as a whole: Drawn from HLA-typed donors, 80 million to 100 million unique TCRs were held in an early data release. Study-level results: Reportedly, cytomegalovirus status was diagnosed with high sensitivity and specificity. Later work associated approximately 17,000 TCR beta sequences with HLA alleles at 0.05 false discovery rate. A later analysis appeared to link common viral pathogens to several of the most significant clusters.

Germline CDR1 and CDR2: MDHEN and SYDVKM. With 8 bases removed from V and 2 bases from J, the gap between germline ends came to 9 bases. The CDR3 runs to 12 residues. On this clone itself: What it binds is not known.

In the PCR, 60 Vbeta and 13 Jbeta primers were used. The data were produced by immunoSEQ multiplex PCR, yet TCRdb's version contains in-frame clones alone and is incomplete. The table shows some 200,000 clones, with about four fifths occurring only once. Input material: PBMCs. V and J are TRBV28 and TRBJ1-2, with D possibly TRBD1 on 6 matching bases. This sequence originates from a man aged 45 to 65 in good health and CMV-seronegative. Here the CDR3 reads CASQGQNYGYTF. CDR3 coding DNA: TGTGCCAGCCAGGGGCAGAACTATGGCTACACCTTC.